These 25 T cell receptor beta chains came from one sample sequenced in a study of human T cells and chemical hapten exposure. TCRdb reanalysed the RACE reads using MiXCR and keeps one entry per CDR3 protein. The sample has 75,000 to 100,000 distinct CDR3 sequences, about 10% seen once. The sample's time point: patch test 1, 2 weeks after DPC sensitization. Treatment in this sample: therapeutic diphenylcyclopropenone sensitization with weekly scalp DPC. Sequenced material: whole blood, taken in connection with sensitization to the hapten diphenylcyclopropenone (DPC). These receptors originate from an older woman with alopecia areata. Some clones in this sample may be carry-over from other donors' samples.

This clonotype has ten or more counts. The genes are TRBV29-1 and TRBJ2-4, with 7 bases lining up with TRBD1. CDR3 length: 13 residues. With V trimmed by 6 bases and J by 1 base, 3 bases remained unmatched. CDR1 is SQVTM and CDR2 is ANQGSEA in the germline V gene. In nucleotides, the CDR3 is TGCAGCGTAAAGACAGGGGCCAAAAACATTCAGTACTTC. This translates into CSVKTGAKNIQYF. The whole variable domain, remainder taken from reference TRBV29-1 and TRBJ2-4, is SAVISQKPSRDICQRGTSLTIQCQVDSQVTMMFWYRQQPGQSLTLIATANQGSEATYESGFVIDKFPISRPNLTFSTLTVSNMSPEDSSIYLCSVKTGAKNIQYFGAGTRLSVL.

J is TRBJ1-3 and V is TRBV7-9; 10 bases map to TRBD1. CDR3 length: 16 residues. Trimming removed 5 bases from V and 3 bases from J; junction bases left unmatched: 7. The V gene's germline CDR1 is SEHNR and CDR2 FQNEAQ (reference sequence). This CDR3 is CASSNPTGGIGNTIYF. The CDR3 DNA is TGTGCCAGCAGCAACCCGACAGGGGGCATTGGAAACACCATATATTTT.

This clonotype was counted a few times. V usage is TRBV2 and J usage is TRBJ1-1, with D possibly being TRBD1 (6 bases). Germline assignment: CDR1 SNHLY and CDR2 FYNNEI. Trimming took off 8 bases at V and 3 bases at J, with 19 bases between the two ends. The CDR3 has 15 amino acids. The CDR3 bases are TGTGCCAGCGTTCCGACAGGTTTCAGGCACACTGAAGCTTTCTTT. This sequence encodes CASVPTGFRHTEAFF. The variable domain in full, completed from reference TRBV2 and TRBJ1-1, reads EPEVTQTPSHQVTQMGQEVILRCVPISNHLYFYWYRQILGQKVEFLVSFYNNEISEKSEIFDDQFSVERPDGSNFTLKIRSTKLEDSAMYFCASVPTGFRHTEAFFGQGTRLTVV.

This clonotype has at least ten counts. DNA of the CDR3: TGTGCCAGCAGCCAAATGGAGCGGGACACAGATACGCAGTATTTT. Its protein is CASSQMERDTDTQYF. J is TRBJ2-3 and V is TRBV3-1; 7 nucleotides agree with TRBD2. This CDR3 is built from 15 residues. J lost 2 bases, V lost 2 bases, and 4 bases had no gene match. Germline V gene sequence: CDR1 LGHDT, CDR2 YNNKEL (reference sequence).

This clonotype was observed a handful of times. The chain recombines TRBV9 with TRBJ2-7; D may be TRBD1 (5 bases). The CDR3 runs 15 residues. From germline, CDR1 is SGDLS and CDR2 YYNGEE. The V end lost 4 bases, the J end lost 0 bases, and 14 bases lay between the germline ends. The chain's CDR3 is CASSPREDISYEQYF. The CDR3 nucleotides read TGTGCCAGCAGCCCGCGTGAGGACATCTCCTACGAGCAGTACTTC. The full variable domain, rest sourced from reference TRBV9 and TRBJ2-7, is DSGVTQTPKHLITATGQRVTLRCSPRSGDLSVYWYQQSLDQGLQFLIQYYNGEERAKGNILERFSAQQFPDLHSELNLSSLELGDSALYFCASSPREDISYEQYFGPGTRLTVT.

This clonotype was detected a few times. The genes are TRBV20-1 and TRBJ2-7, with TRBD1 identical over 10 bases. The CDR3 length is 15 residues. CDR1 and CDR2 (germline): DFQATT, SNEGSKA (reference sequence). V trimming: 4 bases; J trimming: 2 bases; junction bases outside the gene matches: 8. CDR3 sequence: CSATSEGQGTYEQYF. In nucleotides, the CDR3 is TGCAGTGCTACCTCCGAGGGACAGGGGACCTACGAGCAGTACTTC.

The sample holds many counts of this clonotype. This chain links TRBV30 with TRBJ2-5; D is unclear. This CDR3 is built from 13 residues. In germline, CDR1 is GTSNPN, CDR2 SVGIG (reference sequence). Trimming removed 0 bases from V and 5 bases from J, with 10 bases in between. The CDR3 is CAWSVAHGETQYF. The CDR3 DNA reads TGTGCCTGGAGTGTTGCTCATGGGGAGACCCAGTACTTC.

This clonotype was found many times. The CDR3 reads CAIRGTGDADTQYF. The CDR3, as DNA: TGTGCCATCAGGGGGACAGGGGATGCAGATACGCAGTATTTT. The rearrangement joins TRBV10-3 to TRBJ2-3; 10 bases match TRBD1. CDR1 and CDR2 (germline): ENHRY, SYGVKD. V lost 6 bases to trimming and J lost 4 bases; unmatched junction nucleotides: 4. This CDR3 contains 14 residues.

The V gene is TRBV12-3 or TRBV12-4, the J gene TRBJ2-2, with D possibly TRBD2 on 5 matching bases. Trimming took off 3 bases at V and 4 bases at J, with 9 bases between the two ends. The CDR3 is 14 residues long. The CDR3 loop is CASSFSGTTGELFF. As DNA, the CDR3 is TGTGCCAGCAGTTTCTCGGGAACCACCGGGGAGCTGTTTTTT.

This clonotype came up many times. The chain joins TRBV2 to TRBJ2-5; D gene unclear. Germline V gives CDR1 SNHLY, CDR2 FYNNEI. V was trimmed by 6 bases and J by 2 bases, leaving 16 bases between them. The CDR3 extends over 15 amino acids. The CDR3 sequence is CASRELTNPQETQYF. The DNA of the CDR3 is TGTGCCAGCAGGGAACTGACCAACCCTCAAGAGACCCAGTACTTC.

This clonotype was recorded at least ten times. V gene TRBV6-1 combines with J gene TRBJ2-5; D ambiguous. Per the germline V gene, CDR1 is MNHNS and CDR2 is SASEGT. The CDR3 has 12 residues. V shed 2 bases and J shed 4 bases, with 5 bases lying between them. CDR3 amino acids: CASSEYGETQYF. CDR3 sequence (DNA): TGTGCCAGCAGTGAATATGGAGAGACCCAGTACTTC.

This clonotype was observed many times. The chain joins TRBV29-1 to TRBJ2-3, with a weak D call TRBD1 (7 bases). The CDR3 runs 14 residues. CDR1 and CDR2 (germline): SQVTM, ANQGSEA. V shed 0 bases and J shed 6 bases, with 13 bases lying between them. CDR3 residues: CSVEDPPGGDTQYF. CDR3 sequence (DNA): TGCAGCGTTGAAGATCCACCAGGGGGGGATACGCAGTATTTT.

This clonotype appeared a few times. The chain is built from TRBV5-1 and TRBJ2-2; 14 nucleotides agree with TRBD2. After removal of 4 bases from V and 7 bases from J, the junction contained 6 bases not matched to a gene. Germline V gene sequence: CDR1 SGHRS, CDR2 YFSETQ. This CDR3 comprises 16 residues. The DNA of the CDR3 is TGCGCCAGCAGCCCGCCCGGGACTAGCGGGGGCGGGGAGCTGTTTTTT. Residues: CASSPPGTSGGGELFF.

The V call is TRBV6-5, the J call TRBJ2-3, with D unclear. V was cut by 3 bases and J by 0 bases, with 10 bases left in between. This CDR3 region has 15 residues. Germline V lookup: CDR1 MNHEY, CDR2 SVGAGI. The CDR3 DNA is TGTGCCAGCAGTTATTGGGCAGGCAGCACAGATACGCAGTATTTT. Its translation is CASSYWAGSTDTQYF.

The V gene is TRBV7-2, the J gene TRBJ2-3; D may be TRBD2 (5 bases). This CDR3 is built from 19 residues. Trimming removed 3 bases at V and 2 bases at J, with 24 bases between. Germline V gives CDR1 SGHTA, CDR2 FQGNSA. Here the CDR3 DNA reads TGTGCCAGCAGCTTCGGCTCGAGGGTCGCCACCTACTACACAGATACGCAGTATTTT. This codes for CASSFGSRVATYYTDTQYF.

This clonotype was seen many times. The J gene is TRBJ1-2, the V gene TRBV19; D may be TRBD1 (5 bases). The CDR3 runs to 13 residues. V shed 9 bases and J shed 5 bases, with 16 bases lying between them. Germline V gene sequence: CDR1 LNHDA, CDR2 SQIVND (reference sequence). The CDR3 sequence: CASSGSGLYGYTF. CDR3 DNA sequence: TGTGCCAGCAGTGGGTCAGGGCTTTATGGCTACACCTTC.

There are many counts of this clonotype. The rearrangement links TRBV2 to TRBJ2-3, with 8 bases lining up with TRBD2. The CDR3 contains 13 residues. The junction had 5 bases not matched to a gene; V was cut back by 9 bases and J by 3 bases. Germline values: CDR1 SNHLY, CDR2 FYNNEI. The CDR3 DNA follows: TGTGCCAGGGGACTAGAAAATACAGATACGCAGTATTTT. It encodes CARGLENTDTQYF.

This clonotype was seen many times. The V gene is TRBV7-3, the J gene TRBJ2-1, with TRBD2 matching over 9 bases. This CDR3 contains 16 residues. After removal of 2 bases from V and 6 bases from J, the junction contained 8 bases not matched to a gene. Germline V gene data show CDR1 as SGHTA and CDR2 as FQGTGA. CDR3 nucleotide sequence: TGTGCCAGCAGCTTATCGTGGGAGCGGGGGGCCAATGAGCAGTTCTTC. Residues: CASSLSWERGANEQFF.

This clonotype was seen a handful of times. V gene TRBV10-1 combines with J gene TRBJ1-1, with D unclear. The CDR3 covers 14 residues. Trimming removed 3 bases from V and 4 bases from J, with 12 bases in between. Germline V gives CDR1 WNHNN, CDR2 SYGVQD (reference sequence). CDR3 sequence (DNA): TGCGCCAGCAGTGAATTAGGAGAGGGCACTGAAGCTTTCTTT. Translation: CASSELGEGTEAFF.

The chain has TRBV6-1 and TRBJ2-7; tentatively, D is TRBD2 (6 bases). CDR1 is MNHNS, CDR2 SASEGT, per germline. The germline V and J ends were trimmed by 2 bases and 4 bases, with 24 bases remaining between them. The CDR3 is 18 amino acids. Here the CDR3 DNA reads TGTGCCAGCAGTGAAATTTATGGACTCACAATGGAGGGATACGAGCAGTACTTC. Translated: CASSEIYGLTMEGYEQYF.

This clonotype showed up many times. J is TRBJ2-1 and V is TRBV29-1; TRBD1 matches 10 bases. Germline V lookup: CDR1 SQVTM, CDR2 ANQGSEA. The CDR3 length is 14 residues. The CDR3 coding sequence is TGCACCGCCTCTCGGGACAGGGGTTACAATGAGCAGTTCTTC. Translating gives CTASRDRGYNEQFF.

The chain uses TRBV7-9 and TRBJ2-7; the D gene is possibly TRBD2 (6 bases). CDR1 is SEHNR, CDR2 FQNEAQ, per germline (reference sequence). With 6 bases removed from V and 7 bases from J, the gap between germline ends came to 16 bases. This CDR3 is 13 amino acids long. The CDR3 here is CASSPGGSREQYF. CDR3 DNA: TGTGCCAGCAGTCCCGGGGGTTCACGGGAGCAGTACTTC.

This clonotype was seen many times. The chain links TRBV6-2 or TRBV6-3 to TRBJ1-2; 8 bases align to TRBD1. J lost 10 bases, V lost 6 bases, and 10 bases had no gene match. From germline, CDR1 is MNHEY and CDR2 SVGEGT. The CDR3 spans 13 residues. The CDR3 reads CASSSGTGQDYTF. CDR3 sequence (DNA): TGTGCCAGCAGCAGTGGGACAGGCCAGGACTACACCTTC.

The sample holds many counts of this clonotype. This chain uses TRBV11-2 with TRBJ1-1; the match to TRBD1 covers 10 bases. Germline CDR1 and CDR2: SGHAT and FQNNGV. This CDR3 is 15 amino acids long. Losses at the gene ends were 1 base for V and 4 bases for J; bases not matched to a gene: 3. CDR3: CASSLVWDRGTEAFF. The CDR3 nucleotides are TGTGCCAGCAGCTTAGTGTGGGACAGGGGCACTGAAGCTTTCTTT.

CDR3 in amino acids: CASSLGLELTGELFF. In nucleotides, the CDR3 is TGTGCCAGCAGCTTAGGCCTAGAACTTACCGGGGAGCTGTTTTTT. V gene TRBV7-9 combines with J gene TRBJ2-2; D gene ambiguous. This CDR3 is 15 amino acids long. Germline CDR1 reads SEHNR; CDR2 reads FQNEAQ (reference sequence). The V gene lost 1 base and the J gene lost 5 bases, with 11 bases spanning the gap.